The following is a TCR beta chain sequence with its context. The antigen is unknown. Authors of the study amplified TCR beta CDR3 regions from RNA transcripts. The HTBI primer set served for first-round RT-PCR of the TCR CDR3. From the multiplex PCR reads, TCRdb called clonotypes with MiXCR, one entry per CDR3 protein. The data hold about 660,000 distinct CDR3 sequences, with roughly 46% observed a single time. The entry originates in a study of T cells in Graves' hyperthyroidism and ophthalmopathy. Findings and limits, study-wide: Prediction of ophthalmopathy progression came a median approximately 6.5 months pre-onset. Patients with ophthalmopathy were separated from those with stable hyperthyroidism by a 13 V-J model. Expanded thyroid clonotypes (above 0.001) were mostly also found in blood.

This CDR3 has 16 residues. CDR1 is KGHDR and CDR2 is SFDVKD in the germline V gene. V lost 4 bases and J lost 7; bases outside the gene matches: 10. Every diagnosis used clinical symptoms, serum thyroxine and TRAb, thyroid ultrasound and orbital computed tomography. The chain recombines TRBV24-1 with TRBJ1-5, with 9 bases matching TRBD1. The sequence derives from an adult man with Graves' disease, either hyperthyroidism or ophthalmopathy (not recorded which). The sequenced sample was peripheral blood or thyroid tissue (not recorded which). Written as DNA, the CDR3 is TGTGCCACCAGTGACCCCGGGACAGGGCTACAACAGCCCCAGCATTTT. Protein sequence: CATSDPGTGLQQPQHF.